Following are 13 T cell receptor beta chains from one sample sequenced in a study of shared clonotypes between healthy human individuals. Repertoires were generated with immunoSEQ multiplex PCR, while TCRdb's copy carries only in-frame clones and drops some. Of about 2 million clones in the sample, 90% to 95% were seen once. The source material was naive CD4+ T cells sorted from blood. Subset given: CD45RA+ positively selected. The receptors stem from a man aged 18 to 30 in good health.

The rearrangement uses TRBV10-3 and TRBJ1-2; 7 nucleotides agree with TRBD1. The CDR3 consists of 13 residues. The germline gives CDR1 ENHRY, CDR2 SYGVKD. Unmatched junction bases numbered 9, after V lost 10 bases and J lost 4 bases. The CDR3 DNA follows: TGTGCCAACGGGGACAGCGTCCGCTATGGCTACACCTTC. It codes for CANGDSVRYGYTF.

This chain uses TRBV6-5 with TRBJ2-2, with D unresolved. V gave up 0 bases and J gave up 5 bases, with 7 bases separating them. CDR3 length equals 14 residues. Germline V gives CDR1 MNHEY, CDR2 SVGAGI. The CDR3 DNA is TGTGCCAGCAGTTACTCTCTAGTTACCGGGGAGCTGTTTTTT. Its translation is CASSYSLVTGELFF.

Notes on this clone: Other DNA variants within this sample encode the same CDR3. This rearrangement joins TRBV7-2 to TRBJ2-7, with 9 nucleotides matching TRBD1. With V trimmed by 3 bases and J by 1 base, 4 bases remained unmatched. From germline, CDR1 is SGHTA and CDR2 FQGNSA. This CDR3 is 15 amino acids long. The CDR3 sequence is CASSFQTGGSYEQYF. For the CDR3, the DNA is TGTGCCAGCAGCTTTCAGACAGGGGGGTCCTACGAGCAGTACTTC.

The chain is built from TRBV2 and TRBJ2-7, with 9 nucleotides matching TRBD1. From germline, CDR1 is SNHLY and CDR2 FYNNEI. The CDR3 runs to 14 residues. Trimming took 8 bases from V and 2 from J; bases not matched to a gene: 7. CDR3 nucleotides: TGTGCCAGCGTGCCGGGACAGGGAGCCTACGAGCAGTACTTC. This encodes CASVPGQGAYEQYF.

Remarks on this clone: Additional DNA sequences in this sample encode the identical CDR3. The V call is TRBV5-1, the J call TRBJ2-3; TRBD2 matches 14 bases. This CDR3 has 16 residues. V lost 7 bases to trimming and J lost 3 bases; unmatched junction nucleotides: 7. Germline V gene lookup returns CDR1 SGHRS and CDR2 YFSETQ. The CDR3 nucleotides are TGCGCCAGCTCCACCGGGACTAGCGGGAGAACAGATACGCAGTATTTT. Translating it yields CASSTGTSGRTDTQYF.

Here the CDR3 reads CASSLEPGALYEQYF. In nucleotides, the CDR3 is TGTGCCAGCAGCTTAGAGCCGGGAGCTCTCTACGAGCAGTACTTC. This chain links TRBV7-2 with TRBJ2-7, with a tentative D call TRBD2 (6 bases). V lost 1 base and J 3 bases, leaving 13 bases between the germline ends. The CDR3 length is 15 residues. Germline V gives CDR1 SGHTA, CDR2 FQGNSA.

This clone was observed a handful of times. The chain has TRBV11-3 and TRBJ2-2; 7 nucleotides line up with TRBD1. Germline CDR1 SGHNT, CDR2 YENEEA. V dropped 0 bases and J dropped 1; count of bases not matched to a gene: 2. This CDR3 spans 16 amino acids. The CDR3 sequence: CASSLDRTGNTGELFF. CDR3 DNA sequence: TGTGCCAGCAGCTTAGATCGGACAGGGAACACCGGGGAGCTGTTTTTT.

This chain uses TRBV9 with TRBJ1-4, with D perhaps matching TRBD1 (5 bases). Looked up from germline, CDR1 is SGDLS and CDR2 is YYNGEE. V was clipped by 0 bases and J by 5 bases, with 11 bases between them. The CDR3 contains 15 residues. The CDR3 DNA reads TGTGCCAGCAGCGTAGAGGAGGGGCACAATGAAAAACTGTTTTTT. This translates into CASSVEEGHNEKLFF.

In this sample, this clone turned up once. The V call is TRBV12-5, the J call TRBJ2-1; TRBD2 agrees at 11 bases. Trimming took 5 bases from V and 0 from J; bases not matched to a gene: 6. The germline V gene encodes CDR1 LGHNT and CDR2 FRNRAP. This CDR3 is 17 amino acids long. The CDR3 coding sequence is TGTGCTAGTGGTCTGGGACTAGCGGCCCGCTCCTACAATGAGCAGTTCTTC. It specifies CASGLGLAARSYNEQFF.

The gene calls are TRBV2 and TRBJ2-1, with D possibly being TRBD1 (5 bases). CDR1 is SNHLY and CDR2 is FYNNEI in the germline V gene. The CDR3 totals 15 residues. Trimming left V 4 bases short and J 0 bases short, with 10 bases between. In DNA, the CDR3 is TGTGCCAGCAGTGGGACACCTGCCTCCTACAATGAGCAGTTCTTC. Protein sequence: CASSGTPASYNEQFF.

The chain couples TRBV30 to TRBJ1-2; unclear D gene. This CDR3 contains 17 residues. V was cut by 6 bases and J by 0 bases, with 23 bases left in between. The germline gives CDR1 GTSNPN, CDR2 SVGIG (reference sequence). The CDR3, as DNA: TGTGCCTGTGACTTCCGCTGGACTCCCGGGGCTAACTATGGCTACACCTTC. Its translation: CACDFRWTPGANYGYTF.

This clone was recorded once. CDR3 residues: CAISVQGMDTQYF. The CDR3 DNA reads as TGTGCCATCAGTGTGCAGGGGATGGATACGCAGTATTTT. This sequence joins TRBV10-3 and TRBJ2-3, with D tentatively TRBD1 (6 bases). CDR3 length: 13 residues. Trimming removed 4 bases at V and 6 bases at J, with 11 bases between. The germline gives CDR1 ENHRY, CDR2 SYGVKD.

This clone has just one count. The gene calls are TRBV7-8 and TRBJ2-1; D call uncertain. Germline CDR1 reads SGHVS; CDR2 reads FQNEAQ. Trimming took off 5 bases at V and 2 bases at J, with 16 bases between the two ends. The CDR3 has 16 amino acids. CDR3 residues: CASSEIARGPYNEQFF. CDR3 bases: TGTGCCAGCAGCGAGATAGCCCGAGGCCCCTACAATGAGCAGTTCTTC.